The 8 T cell receptor beta chains listed next were all sequenced from one sample in a study of cytomegalovirus exposure and HLA in healthy donors. Both 60 Vbeta primers and 13 Jbeta primers went into the PCR. Method: immunoSEQ multiplex PCR; TCRdb's copy keeps in-frame clones and lacks some. Among about 99,000 clones listed, roughly 9.1% were seen once. Input material: PBMCs. Receptors originate from a middle-aged man in good health and CMV-seropositive.

This clone came up a few times. This sequence joins TRBV12-1 and TRBJ1-1. TRBV12-1 is a pseudogene. This CDR3 comprises 14 residues. The CDR3 DNA follows: TGTGCCAGCAGCTTTGATATCGCCGGCACTGAAGCTTTCTTT. It specifies CASSFDIAGTEAFF.

This rearrangement joins TRBV7-9 to TRBJ2-6; TRBD2 might be the D (6 bases). V lost 3 bases, J lost 0 bases, and 18 bases lay in between. The CDR3 length is 19 residues. Germline loops: CDR1 SEHNR, CDR2 FQNEAQ (reference sequence). As DNA, the CDR3 is TGTGCCAGCAGCTTCCCGGACTACGTAAGAAGCTCTGGGGCCAACGTCCTGACTTTC. Its protein is CASSFPDYVRSSGANVLTF.

This clone appeared a few times. The chain carries TRBV12-5 and TRBJ2-7; D gene unclear. Germline assignment: CDR1 LGHNT and CDR2 FRNRAP. The CDR3 has 12 residues. V was cut by 7 bases and J by 4 bases, with 11 bases left in between. Written as DNA, the CDR3 is TGTGCTAGTGCTCCAGTCGGGTACGAGCAGTACTTC. The encoded protein is CASAPVGYEQYF.

CDR3 sequence (DNA): TGCAGTGCTGATATAGCTTACGAGCAGTACTTC. Its translation is CSADIAYEQYF. The chain joins TRBV20-1 to TRBJ2-7; D gene unclear. Per germline, CDR1 DFQATT and CDR2 SNEGSKA (reference sequence). The CDR3 extends over 11 amino acids. The V end was cut by 5 bases, the J end by 4 bases, with 9 bases between.

This clone came up a few times. This rearrangement joins TRBV29-1 to TRBJ2-3; TRBD2 matches at 10 bases. The CDR3 is 14 residues long. Losses at the gene ends were 5 bases for V and 2 bases for J; bases not matched to a gene: 4. Germline loops: CDR1 SQVTM, CDR2 ANQGSEA. For the CDR3, the DNA is TGCAGCGTTAACGGACTAGCGGACACAGATACGCAGTATTTT. This gives the protein CSVNGLADTDTQYF.

This clone was detected a few times. The rearrangement joins TRBV4-2 to TRBJ2-6; D might be TRBD2 (6 bases). CDR3 length equals 18 residues. Trimming removed 0 bases at V and 0 bases at J, with 12 bases between. The germline V gene encodes CDR1 LGHNA and CDR2 YNFKEQ. Here the CDR3 reads CASSQDSASASGANVLTF. CDR3 in DNA: TGTGCCAGCAGCCAAGATTCGGCTAGCGCCTCTGGGGCCAACGTCCTGACTTTC.

The chain is built from TRBV13 and TRBJ2-5, with D tentatively TRBD1 (6 bases). The CDR3 consists of 15 residues. Trimming removed 3 bases at V and 5 bases at J, with 16 bases between. Germline CDR1 reads PRHDT; CDR2 reads FYEKMQ (reference sequence). The CDR3: CASSFDRDRRETQYF. CDR3 bases: TGTGCCAGCAGCTTCGACAGAGACAGGCGGGAGACCCAGTACTTC.

In its sample, this clone was seen a few times. The rearrangement links TRBV30 to TRBJ1-4; possible D gene TRBD1, 5 bases. V lost 2 bases and J lost 8, with 12 bases in between. CDR1 and CDR2 (germline): GTSNPN, SVGIG (reference sequence). This CDR3 comprises 13 residues. This CDR3 reads CAWSRGLGEKLFF. For the CDR3, the DNA is TGTGCCTGGAGTCGGGGACTAGGCGAAAAACTGTTTTTT. Looking up the rest from reference TRBV30 and TRBJ1-4 gives the full variable domain: SQTIHQWPATLVQPVGSPLSLECTVEGTSNPNLYWYRQAAGRGLQLLFYSVGIGQISSEVPQNLSASRPQDRQFILSSKKLLLSDSGFYLCAWSRGLGEKLFFGSGTQLSVL.